The rows below give T cell receptor beta chains drawn from one sample of a study of control samples from healthy donors and cancer patients. TCRdb's copy holds only in-frame clones and misses some; the assay was immunoSEQ multiplex PCR. The repertoire has around 130,000 clones, about 94% of them found once; the top ten carry 3.6%. The sample consisted of blood. The receptors stem from a man aged 25-40 years in good health. Each CDR3 is given with its conserved first and last residue.

16	TRBV7-2	TRBJ2-2	CASSLVAGFSTGELFF
17	TRBV7-2	TRBJ1-5	CASSLGQFVGSNQPQHF
16	TRBV3-1/TRBV3-2	TRBJ2-2	CASSPRGQANTGELFF
17	TRBV21-1	TRBJ2-3	CASNSGGDRGGTDTQYF
21	TRBV4-3	TRBJ2-6	CASSQAQGGGQGPTGANVLTF
14	TRBV6-6	TRBJ2-2	CASSRGANTGELFF
14	TRBV12-2	TRBJ1-2	CASRLEGRNYGYTF
15	TRBV5-1	TRBJ1-2	CASSPGGGQVIGYTF
16	TRBV15	TRBJ2-5	CATSRVPRGGQETQYF
15	TRBV7-8	TRBJ1-1	CASSPTGGGNTEAFF
19	TRBV12-5	TRBJ1-1	CASGLVPSRTGAVRTEAFF
11	TRBV5-5	TRBJ1-2	CASSLGSAYTF
13	TRBV4-2	TRBJ2-5	CASSPLEQETQYF
17	TRBV7-2	TRBJ1-3	CASSPWTGSSSGNTIYF
15	TRBV7-2	TRBJ1-5	CASSVRAASNQPQHF
13	TRBV9	TRBJ2-2	CASSVAAAGELFF
14	TRBV7-3	TRBJ2-2	CASSLTSITGELFF
15	TRBV19	TRBJ1-4	CASTLIGAANEKLFF
14	TRBV7-9	TRBJ2-7	CASSLVKVPYEQYF
15	TRBV5-1	TRBJ1-2	CASSQGGTETYGYTF
16	TRBV7-6	TRBJ2-6	CASSPAKSPGANVLTF
12	TRBV5-1	TRBJ1-1	CASSGRTPEAFF
15	TRBV10-3	TRBJ1-1	CAISGTPGGGTEAFF